Listed here is a single T cell receptor beta chain. RNA transcripts served as the template for amplifying TCR beta CDR3 regions. A first-round RT-PCR of the TCR CDR3 used the HTBI primer set. TCRdb called the multiplex PCR reads again in MiXCR, with one record for every CDR3 protein. The sample lists hundreds of thousands of distinct CDR3 sequences; about 15% were seen once. J gave up 2 bases and V 3 bases, and 8 bases lay outside the gene matches. The CDR3 has 15 amino acids. The germline V gene has CDR1 DFQATT and CDR2 SNEGSKA (reference sequence). Orbital computed tomography, thyroid ultrasound, serum thyroxine and TRAb, and clinical symptoms together informed the diagnoses. This record belongs to a study of T cells in Graves' hyperthyroidism and ophthalmopathy.

This chain joins TRBV20-1 and TRBJ2-7, with 9 bases identical to TRBD2. The sequencing sample was made of blood. This TCR came from a woman in her thirties or forties with Graves' ophthalmopathy. The chain's CDR3 is CSAREISGSTYEQYF. The DNA for the CDR3 is TGCAGTGCTAGGGAAATTAGCGGGAGTACCTACGAGCAGTACTTC.